The TCR beta chain under discussion was sequenced for a study of long-term antiretroviral therapy in people with HIV (dated 2022 in TCRdb). A note on the overall study: The earliest samples were collected about a decade before the 2015 WHO recommendation for immediate ART, when ART was typically delayed until CD4 counts fell. Test extractions of a monoclonal T-cell line alongside a few dozen polyclonal samples showed no cross-contamination during QIAcube processing. From fewer than 35 adults with confirmed HIV infection, the cohort provided some 200 cryopreserved PBMC samples, gathered serially across a mean of about six years (range 1-12). Among the roughly 30 participants with HIV, eleven to twelve were female. This retrospective serial study examined whether starting ART and sustained HIV suppression were associated with changes in the composition and diversity of the TRB repertoire in peripheral blood. The study at large found these results: Expanded TRB clones identified before ART initiation dominated the repertoire across all time points, though the dominance fluctuated and decreased in many PLHIV after ART. ART initiation was associated with a significant increase in TRB diversity, but diversity stayed significantly below transplant donor controls even after long-term ART. Inferences about post-ART repertoire changes were limited because no data were available on ART adherence, viral resistance or therapy changes. Compared with controls, HIV repertoires had narrower CDR3 length ranges, and the network structure pointed to an antigen-experienced repertoire that shifted only slightly toward naive after ART. Since PBMC availability was limited, sequencing covered only the TCR beta chain, with no alpha chain pairing. Because pre-ART samples had limited cell numbers, profiling was done on unsorted PBMC rather than on sorted CD4+ and CD8+ T cells. The samples span the years 2004 to 2017, and the ART regimens used may be less effective than current regimens.

About this clone itself: Its target antigen remains unknown. The record has no base qualities; no much larger clone is one base away.

Inclusion was restricted to participants for whom at least one PBMC sample before ART initiation and at least two post-ART samples were available. Every participant with HIV received treatment in the United States of America. Cryopreserved samples of 1-10 million PBMC were thawed and washed before DNA extraction. At the time of the earliest PBMC sample, participants with HIV were aged between 23 and 54 years. Per participant, PBMC samples came from 1-4 timepoints prior to ART initiation and 2-8 timepoints following ART initiation, for a median of 7 samples. For every participant, serial HIV viral load, CD4+ T-cell count, ART history and demographic data were obtained. Genomic DNA was extracted from unsorted PBMC with a Qiagen kit on a QIAcube, processed in batches of 12 samples. The immunoSEQ hsTCRB v3.0 assay was used at survey level resolution to sequence the TRB variable region. A depth of about 40,000-50,000 T-cell genomes per sample was targeted for TRB sequencing. An Illumina MiSeq with a v3 150-cycle kit was used to sequence the pooled TRB libraries. As for the authors' bioinformatics: Repertoire analysis was run in R within a reproducible Nextflow workflow that covered QC, data transformation and analysis. LymphoSeq2, an R package for AIRR-Seq data exploration, was used to implement custom analyses. A handful of samples that produced fewer than 5000 total TRB sequences were removed, so some 180 HIV repertoires were analyzed. Among the roughly 200 retained HIV repertoires, more than 55 were collected before ART initiation and roughly 130 after ART initiation. Repertoires were downsampled to 5000 TRB nucleotide sequences, with summary statistics averaged over 100 downsampling iterations. TRB sequences were retained for analysis only if CDR3 regions of at least seven amino acids were present. Two measures captured diversity: a Shannon entropy-derived clonality score and the Gini coefficient. In the repertoire networks, any two of the top 5000 CDR3 amino acid sequences were linked whenever the two sequences differed by an edit distance of one. For TRB CDR3 amino acid sequences, antigen specificity groups and MHC restriction were predicted with GLIPH2. To flag known CMV, EBV, HIV or tissue antigen associations, CDR3 amino acid sequences were matched against VDJdb and McPAS-TCR. Pre-ART, post-ART and control groups were compared with Wilcoxon signed-rank tests and Holm-Bonferroni correction. TCRdb stores this immuneACCESS table with in-frame sequences only. Part of the clones is absent; in the studies checked, under half of the shortfall reflects unresolved V genes, and no reason is known for the rest. V, J and clone size are those of that table, while D and trimming were read from the DNA. A total of 20,000 to 25,000 clones appear in this sample, just over 90% of them only once. The ten biggest clones cover about 9% of the sample.

V is cut back by 5 bases and J by 6 bases, with 24 bases in the junction unmatched. From the cysteine up to the phenylalanine, the CDR3 has a length of 20 residues. Only the CDR3 DNA stays, 60 bases, in frame from base 1. The germline V gene (reference sequence) specifies LNHDA as CDR1 and SQIVND as CDR2. This TCR was recovered from a woman between 35 and 50 years old with HIV. This material consisted of unsorted PBMCs, taken 7.6 years after starting antiretroviral therapy. Recombination connected TRBV19 to TRBJ2-3, with 9 middle bases fitting TRBD1. The DNA is TGTGCCAGTAGTGAATTTGGACAGGGGATCGTCTCAGTACGGCGGGATACGCAGTATTTT. This sequence encodes CASSEFGQGIVSVRRDTQYF.